One sample yielded the 10 T cell receptor beta chains listed below, sequenced in a study of cytomegalovirus exposure and HLA in healthy donors. The assay was immunoSEQ multiplex PCR, and TCRdb's table has in-frame clones only and misses some. The sample contains roughly 190,000 clones, around 88% of which appear only once. Input material: PBMCs. All receptors derive from a woman under 30 in good health and CMV-seronegative.

This chain joins TRBV5-1 and TRBJ2-3, with TRBD2 matching 9 bases. V trimming: 4 bases; J trimming: 0 bases; junction bases outside the gene matches: 9. From germline, CDR1 is SGHRS and CDR2 YFSETQ. CDR3 length: 17 residues. CDR3 loop: CASSQLRGGRSTDTQYF. Here the CDR3 DNA reads TGCGCCAGCAGCCAATTGCGGGGGGGCAGAAGCACAGATACGCAGTATTTT.

The V call is TRBV6-5, the J call TRBJ2-7, with TRBD1 matching over 10 bases. Trimming cost V 6 bases and J 2 bases; bases outside gene matches: 1. Germline V gene lookup returns CDR1 MNHEY and CDR2 SVGAGI. This CDR3 region has 13 residues. The CDR3 DNA reads TGTGCCAGCAGAGGGACAGGGGCCTACGAGCAGTACTTC. Translated, it gives CASRGTGAYEQYF.

The chain joins TRBV27 to TRBJ1-2; 8 bases are shared with TRBD1. CDR3 length: 15 amino acids. CDR1 and CDR2 (germline): MNHEY, SMNVEV (reference sequence). The junction had 6 bases not matched to a gene; V was cut back by 2 bases and J by 4 bases. The CDR3 sequence: CASSLGQGSVYGYTF. DNA for the CDR3: TGTGCCAGCAGTTTAGGACAGGGAAGCGTCTATGGCTACACCTTC.

V is TRBV6-1 and J is TRBJ2-2, with 9 bases that match TRBD1. The V gene's germline CDR1 is MNHNS and CDR2 SASEGT. This CDR3 contains 14 residues. The V segment lost 4 bases and the J segment 3 bases; nucleotides outside the gene matches: 0. CDR3: CASSGQGDTGELFF. CDR3 DNA sequence: TGTGCCAGCAGTGGACAGGGGGACACCGGGGAGCTGTTTTTT.

This chain links TRBV7-2 with TRBJ1-6, with a weak D call TRBD1 (6 bases). This CDR3 is built from 15 residues. Trimming cost V 4 bases and J 9 bases, with 16 bases left between them. Germline V lookup: CDR1 SGHTA, CDR2 FQGNSA. Here the CDR3 reads CASSSPGAGGSPLHF. Here the CDR3 DNA reads TGTGCCAGCAGCTCCCCGGGGGCGGGGGGTTCACCCCTCCACTTT.

The rearrangement joins TRBV5-6 to TRBJ2-5; 13 bases match TRBD2. The CDR3 loop spans 17 amino acids. The germline V gene has CDR1 SGHDT and CDR2 YYEEEE. V lost 3 bases to trimming and J lost 5 bases; unmatched junction nucleotides: 10. The CDR3 region is CASSWATSGRAGETQYF. The CDR3 bases are TGTGCCAGCAGCTGGGCCACTAGCGGGAGGGCCGGGGAGACCCAGTACTTC.

V gene TRBV30 combines with J gene TRBJ1-5; 10 bases are a match to TRBD1. The CDR3 is 15 residues long. V was clipped by 3 bases and J by 3 bases; unmatched bases: 5. Germline V lookup: CDR1 GTSNPN, CDR2 SVGIG (reference sequence). CDR3 DNA sequence: TGTGCCTGGAGCGCGGGACAGGGGTTCAATCAGCCCCAGCATTTT. The encoded protein is CAWSAGQGFNQPQHF.

V is TRBV27 and J is TRBJ2-2; 7 bases fit TRBD2. Losses at the gene ends were 8 bases for V and 4 bases for J; bases not matched to a gene: 10. Per the germline V gene, CDR1 is MNHEY and CDR2 is SMNVEV (reference sequence). The CDR3 is made up of 15 amino acids. Here the CDR3 DNA reads TGTGCCAGCTATTGGGCTAGCGGAATCACCGGGGAGCTGTTTTTT. Its protein is CASYWASGITGELFF.

The chain couples TRBV16 to TRBJ1-2, with TRBD1 matching over 9 bases. The V and J ends lost 2 bases and 4 bases, in that order; junction bases with no gene match: 5. CDR1 KGHSY and CDR2 FQNENV come from the germline V gene. This CDR3 contains 15 residues. Written as DNA, the CDR3 is TGTGCCAGCAGCCAACCGACAGGGGGTACCTATGGCTACACCTTC. Translation gives CASSQPTGGTYGYTF.

This clone was observed at least ten times. The chain is built from TRBV19 and TRBJ2-7; D not resolved. Looked up from germline, CDR1 is LNHDA and CDR2 is SQIVND (reference sequence). The CDR3 is 14 residues long. Trimming took off 1 base at V and 1 base at J, with 8 bases between the two ends. The CDR3 loop is CASSIVGRSYEQYF. The CDR3 DNA sequence: TGTGCCAGTAGTATAGTGGGCAGGTCCTACGAGCAGTACTTC.